This TCR beta chain was sequenced for a study of blood T cells in healthy people across ages. Study-wide points: Aged donors had fewer naive CD4+ cells and lower diversity than long-lived donors.

As regards this clonotype: Its antigen remains unknown.

Together with a sample-barcoded 5' primer, a J-beta primer mix was included in a second PCR lasting about 7 to 11 cycles. With 12 random nucleotides, a template-switch adaptor tagged each individual cDNA molecule. Each CDR3 protein is one row after TCRdb ran MiXCR on the 5' RACE reads. The profile shows about 900,000 distinct CDR3 sequences, roughly 60% of them singletons. V was cut by 0 bases and J by 8 bases, with 12 bases left in between. Per the germline V gene, CDR1 is SEHNR and CDR2 is FQNEAQ (reference sequence). The CDR3 runs 14 residues. This clonotype originated in a man between 25 and 39 years old in good health. This chain joins TRBV7-9 and TRBJ2-3; weak D call: TRBD1 (5 bases). Sequencing was performed on blood. The CDR3 DNA reads TGTGCCAGCAGCTTAGCTGGAACTGGGGCTACGCAGTATTTT. Its protein product is CASSLAGTGATQYF.